This T cell receptor (beta chain) derives from a study of T cells in women clearing cervical HPV infection. Study-wide background: Controls gave blood once infection was undetectable; cases at lesion identification. Cases' blood sampling followed lesion detection by median about 150 days (90 to 200).

CDR1 and CDR2 from the germline V gene are KGHSH and LQKENI. Trimming cost V 6 bases and J 5 bases, with 13 bases left between them. The length of the CDR3 is 13 residues. The study's findings and limits: TRBV6-7 abundance was lower in cases than controls (around 0.1% versus 0.15%).

Points on this clone: No antigen is known for it. Read coverage stops 3 residues before the CDR3 terminus; the germline J gene supplies the remainder.

Sequencing was performed with immunoSEQ multiplex PCR; in TCRdb, only in-frame clones are kept and a portion is missing. Recorded here are about 32,000 clones; the top ten clones represent 3.5% to 5%. The J gene is TRBJ2-5, the V gene TRBV18, with D unresolved. Sequencing input: blood buffy coat. The receptor comes from a woman between 18 and 70 years old with a cervical HPV16 infection that either progressed to CIN3+ or cleared (not recorded which). CDR3 loop: CASSLIPRETQYF. CDR3 bases read: TGTGCCAGCTCTTTGATACCGAGGGAGACC.